Described below is a single T cell receptor beta chain sequence and its context. This sample is drawn from a study of sequential checkpoint blockade in melanoma. Study-level background: First-line arms were nivolumab then ipilimumab, or the reverse, randomized 1:1.

The CDR3 sequence is 14 residues long. The J segment lost 3 bases and the V segment lost 4 bases, leaving 3 bases of the junction unmatched. Germline V gene lookup returns CDR1 SGHDT and CDR2 YYEEEE. Only in-frame clones appear in the TCRdb table, and some are missing; sequencing was by immunoSEQ multiplex PCR. The sample yields 8,500 to 10,000 clones, 71% seen once. Sample treatment: randomized to nivolumab then ipilimumab (arm A) or the reverse (arm B). None of the patients previously received DNA-damaging chemotherapy. Sorted cells were live CD3+CD8+, lacking CD19 and CD56, from PBMCs. Sample: CD8+ T cells sorted from blood (inferred from file names), taken from a patient given nivolumab and ipilimumab in sequence. The rearrangement uses TRBV5-6 and TRBJ2-3, with 9 bases fitting TRBD2. This TCR came from a human donor with melanoma. The CDR3 DNA is TGTGCCAGCAGCCTAGCGGGGAGGACAGATACGCAGTATTTT. Amino acid sequence: CASSLAGRTDTQYF.